One TCR beta chain is described in this entry. Its matching antigen is unknown. The data originate from a study of T-cell reconstitution after alpha-beta-depleted transplantation in children. The CDR3 totals 14 residues. Looked up from germline, CDR1 is SQVTM and CDR2 is ANQGSEA. The V end lost 8 bases, the J end lost 1 base, and 17 bases lay between the germline ends. Study conclusions and caveats: Recipient T cells and thymic progenitors that survived gave rise to the high TCRbeta diversity observed at day 60 in some patients. Newly produced T cells mostly accounted for T-cell counts and diversity one year post-transplant. It was reported that alpha-beta T cells came from several hundred expanded graft clones (about two months after transplant).

Preparation of the TCRbeta library involved a method that used unique molecular identifiers. TCRdb processed the PCR reads anew with MiXCR; each CDR3 protein has one entry. The sample records approximately 240,000 distinct CDR3 sequences, roughly 11% being singletons. The rearrangement links TRBV29-1 to TRBJ1-1, with a possible D match to TRBD1 (5 bases). The sequencing here drew on PBMCs, taken before TCRalphabeta/CD19-depleted stem cell transplant. This clonotype originated in a child under two years old with acute myeloid leukemia, due to receive a stem cell transplant. Written as DNA, the CDR3 is TGCAGCTGTTCCTTTAGGGGTGGGAACACTGAAGCTTTCTTT. It is translated as CSCSFRGGNTEAFF.